The 5 T cell receptor beta chains below were found in one sample sequenced in a study of glioma-infiltrating T cells. Amplification of TCR alpha and beta CDR3 regions from RNA used iRepertoire nested multiplex PCR. TCRdb re-called the multiplex PCR reads with MiXCR, one entry per CDR3 protein. In the table there are some 120,000 distinct CDR3 sequences, approximately 25% of which are singletons. Sequences were obtained from glioma tissue, nonneoplastic brain tissue, or PBMCs (not recorded which). Receptors originate from a human donor with low-grade glioma or glioblastoma, undergoing nonglioma brain surgery, or in good health (not recorded which).

The chain couples TRBV2 to TRBJ2-7; 8 nucleotides match TRBD1. J was trimmed by 6 bases and V by 10 bases; bases with no gene match: 17. Germline-derived CDR1 and CDR2 are SNHLY and FYNNEI. This CDR3 spans 15 amino acids. CDR3 protein: CATARDRSTLREQYF. CDR3 DNA sequence: TGTGCCACTGCACGGGACAGGTCAACCCTCCGCGAGCAGTACTTC.

Many counts were recorded for this clonotype. The chain links TRBV6-1 to TRBJ2-2, with 9 nucleotides matching TRBD1. Germline CDR1 is MNHNS and CDR2 is SASEGT. This CDR3 has 15 amino acids. Trimming took 3 bases from V and 3 from J; bases not matched to a gene: 2. CDR3 nucleotides: TGTGCCAGCAGTGATTGGACAGGGGACACCGGGGAGCTGTTTTTT. This sequence encodes CASSDWTGDTGELFF.

Regarding this clonotype: A much larger clone sits a single nucleotide away, making a read error possible. This chain links TRBV12-3 or TRBV12-4 with TRBJ1-2; 8 bases are a match to TRBD1. V was pared by 8 bases and J by 7 bases, with 12 bases of the junction left unmatched. The CDR3 runs 14 residues. Written as DNA, the CDR3 is TGTGCCAGCGGTCCAACCGGACAGGGCGGTGGCTACACCTTC. This encodes CASGPTGQGGGYTF.

The CDR3 coding sequence is TGCGCCAGCAGCTGGAAGGGGGCGACTGAAGCTTTCTTT. Its translation is CASSWKGATEAFF. This chain joins TRBV5-1 and TRBJ1-1, with 7 nucleotides matching TRBD1. The V gene end was trimmed by 3 bases and the J gene end by 5 bases; junction bases not matched to a gene: 4. This CDR3 is built from 13 residues. Germline lookup yields CDR1 SGHRS and CDR2 YFSETQ.

The chain has TRBV19 and TRBJ1-2; D is possibly TRBD1 (5 bases). The germline CDR1 and CDR2 sequences are LNHDA and SQIVND (reference sequence). Trimming took off 6 bases at V and 5 bases at J, with 16 bases between the two ends. The CDR3 totals 14 residues. Here the CDR3 reads CASRPPAGRYGYTF. In DNA form, the CDR3 reads TGTGCCAGTAGGCCCCCCGCAGGGAGATATGGCTACACCTTC.